The entry that follows covers one TCR beta chain sequence. The CDR3 contains 13 residues. Germline V gene lookup returns CDR1 MNHNS and CDR2 SASEGT. Deletions cut 7 bases from V and 0 bases from J, with 7 bases between. This specimen comes from a study of T cell changes during pregnancy in multiple sclerosis. The table came from immunoSEQ multiplex PCR; TCRdb's copy has only in-frame clones and leaves some out. The data show around 100,000 clones, 90% to 95% seen once. The sequences come from peripheral blood, collected in the second trimester of pregnancy. V usage is TRBV6-1 and J usage is TRBJ1-5; D remains ambiguous. The sequence derives from a female donor with multiple sclerosis, enrolled in a pregnancy study. This chain's CDR3 is CASIPNSNQPQHF. The CDR3 DNA reads TGTGCCAGCATTCCTAATAGCAATCAGCCCCAGCATTTT.